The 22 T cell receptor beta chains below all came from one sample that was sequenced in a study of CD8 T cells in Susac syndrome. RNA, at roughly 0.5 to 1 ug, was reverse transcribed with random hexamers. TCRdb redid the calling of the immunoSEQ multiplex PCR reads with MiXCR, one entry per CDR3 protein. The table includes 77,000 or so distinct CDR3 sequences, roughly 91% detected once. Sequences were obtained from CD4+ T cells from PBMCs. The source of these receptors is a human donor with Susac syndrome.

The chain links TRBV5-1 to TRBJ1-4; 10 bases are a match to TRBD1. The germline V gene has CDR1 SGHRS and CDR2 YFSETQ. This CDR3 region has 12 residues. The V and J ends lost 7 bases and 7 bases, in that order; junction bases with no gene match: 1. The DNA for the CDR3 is TGCGCCAGCGGGGACAGGGGTGAAAAACTGTTTTTT. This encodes CASGDRGEKLFF.

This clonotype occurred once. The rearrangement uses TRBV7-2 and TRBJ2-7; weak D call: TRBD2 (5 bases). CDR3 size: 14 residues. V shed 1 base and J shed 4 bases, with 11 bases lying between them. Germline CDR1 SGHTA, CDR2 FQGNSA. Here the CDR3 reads CASSLGGASYEQYF. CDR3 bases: TGTGCCAGCAGCTTAGGGGGAGCCAGTTACGAGCAGTACTTC.

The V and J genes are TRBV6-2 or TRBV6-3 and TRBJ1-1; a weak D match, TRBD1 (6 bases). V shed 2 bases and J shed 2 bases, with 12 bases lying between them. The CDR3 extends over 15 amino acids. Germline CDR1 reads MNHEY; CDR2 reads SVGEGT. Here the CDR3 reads CASSYDGGRNTEAFF. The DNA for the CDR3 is TGTGCCAGCAGTTACGATGGGGGGCGTAACACTGAAGCTTTCTTT.

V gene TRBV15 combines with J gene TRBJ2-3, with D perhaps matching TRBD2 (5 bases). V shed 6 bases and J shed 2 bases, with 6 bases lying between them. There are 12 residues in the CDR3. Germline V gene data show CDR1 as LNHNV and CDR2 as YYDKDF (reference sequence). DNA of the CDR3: TGTGCCACCAGGGACTTCACAGATACGCAGTATTTT. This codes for CATRDFTDTQYF.

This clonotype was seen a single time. CDR3 region: CASTQQGQGGYGYTF. The CDR3 coding sequence is TGTGCCAGCACCCAGCAGGGACAGGGAGGGTATGGCTACACCTTC. The chain uses TRBV3-1 and TRBJ1-2; 9 nucleotides align to TRBD1. Germline CDR1 LGHDT, CDR2 YNNKEL (reference sequence). The CDR3 is 15 residues long. V trimming: 7 bases; J trimming: 5 bases; junction bases outside the gene matches: 11. Full variable domain (outside the CDR3, taken from reference TRBV3-1 and TRBJ1-2): DTAVSQTPKYLVTQMGNDKSIKCEQNLGHDTMYWYKQDSKKFLKIMFSYNNKELIINETVPNRFSPKSPDKAHLNLHINSLELGDSAVYFCASTQQGQGGYGYTFGSGTRLTVV.

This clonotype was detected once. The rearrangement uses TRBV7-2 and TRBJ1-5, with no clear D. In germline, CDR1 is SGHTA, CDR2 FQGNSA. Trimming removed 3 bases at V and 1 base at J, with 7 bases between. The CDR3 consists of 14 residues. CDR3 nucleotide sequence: TGTGCCAGCAGCTTTGGGCCCAGCAATCAGCCCCAGCATTTT. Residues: CASSFGPSNQPQHF. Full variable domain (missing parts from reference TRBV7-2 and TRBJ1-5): GAGVSQSPSNKVTEKGKDVELRCDPISGHTALYWYRQSLGQGLEFLIYFQGNSAPDKSGLPSDRFSAERTGGSVSTLTIQRTQQEDSAVYLCASSFGPSNQPQHFGDGTRLSIL.

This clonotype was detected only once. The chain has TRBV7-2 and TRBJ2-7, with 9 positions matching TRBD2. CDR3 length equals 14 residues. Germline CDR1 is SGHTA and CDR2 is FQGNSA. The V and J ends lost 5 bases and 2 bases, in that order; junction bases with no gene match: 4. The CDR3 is CASSPGLAPYEQYF. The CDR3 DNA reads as TGTGCCAGCAGCCCGGGACTAGCCCCCTACGAGCAGTACTTC. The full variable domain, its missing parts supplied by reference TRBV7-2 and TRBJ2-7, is GAGVSQSPSNKVTEKGKDVELRCDPISGHTALYWYRQSLGQGLEFLIYFQGNSAPDKSGLPSDRFSAERTGGSVSTLTIQRTQQEDSAVYLCASSPGLAPYEQYFGPGTRLTVT.

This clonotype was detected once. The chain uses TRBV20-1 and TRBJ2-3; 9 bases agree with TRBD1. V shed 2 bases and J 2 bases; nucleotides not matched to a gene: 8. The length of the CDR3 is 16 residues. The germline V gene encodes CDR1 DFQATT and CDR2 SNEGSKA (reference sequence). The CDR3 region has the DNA TGCAGTGCTAGACCGCGCCGGGACAGGGTCACAGATACGCAGTATTTT. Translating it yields CSARPRRDRVTDTQYF.

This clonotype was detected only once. The CDR3 DNA is TGTGCCAGCAGCTTGCGCAGGGAATACGAGCAGTACTTC. Its translation: CASSLRREYEQYF. The chain carries TRBV5-6 and TRBJ2-7; D is perhaps TRBD1 (5 bases). The CDR3 totals 13 residues. Germline V gives CDR1 SGHDT, CDR2 YYEEEE. Trimming took 1 base from V and 4 from J, leaving 9 bases between them.

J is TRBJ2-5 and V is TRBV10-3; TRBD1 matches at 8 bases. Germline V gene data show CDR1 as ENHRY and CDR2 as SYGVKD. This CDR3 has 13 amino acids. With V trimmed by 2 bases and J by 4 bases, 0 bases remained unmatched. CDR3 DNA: TGTGCCATCAGTGAGGGACAGGGAGAGACCCAGTACTTC. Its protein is CAISEGQGETQYF.

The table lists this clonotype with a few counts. This chain's CDR3 is CASSRTDPTDTQYF. The DNA for the CDR3 is TGTGCCAGCAGTCGGACAGACCCCACAGATACGCAGTATTTT. The V and J genes are TRBV7-6 and TRBJ2-3, with D possibly matching TRBD1 (6 bases). This CDR3 spans 14 amino acids. The germline CDR1 and CDR2 sequences are SGHVS and FNYEAQ. Trimming left V 6 bases short and J 2 bases short, with 12 bases between.

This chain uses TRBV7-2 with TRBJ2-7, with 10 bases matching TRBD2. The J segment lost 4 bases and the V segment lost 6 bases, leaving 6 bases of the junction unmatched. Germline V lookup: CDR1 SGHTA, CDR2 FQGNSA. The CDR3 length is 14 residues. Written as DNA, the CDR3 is TGTGCCAGCAGTTCTCTAGCGGGAGTGTACGAGCAGTACTTC. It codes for CASSSLAGVYEQYF.

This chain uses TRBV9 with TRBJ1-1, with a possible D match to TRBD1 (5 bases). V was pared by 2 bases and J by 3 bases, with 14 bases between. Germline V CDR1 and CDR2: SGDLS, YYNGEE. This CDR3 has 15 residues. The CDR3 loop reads CASSVVGQGDTEAFF. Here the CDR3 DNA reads TGTGCCAGCAGCGTTGTGGGCCAAGGGGACACTGAAGCTTTCTTT.

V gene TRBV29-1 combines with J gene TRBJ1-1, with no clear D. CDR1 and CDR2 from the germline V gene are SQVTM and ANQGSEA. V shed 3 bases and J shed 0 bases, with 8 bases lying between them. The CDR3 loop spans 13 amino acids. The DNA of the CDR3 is TGCAGCGTTGAGAAGATAATGAACACTGAAGCTTTCTTT. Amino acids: CSVEKIMNTEAFF.

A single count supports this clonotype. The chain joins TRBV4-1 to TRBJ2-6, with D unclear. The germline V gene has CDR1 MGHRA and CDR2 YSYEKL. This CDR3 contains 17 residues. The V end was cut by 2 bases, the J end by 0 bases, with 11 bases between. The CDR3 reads CASSQYGLLSGANVLTF. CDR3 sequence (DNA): TGCGCCAGCAGCCAATATGGGTTACTCTCTGGGGCCAACGTCCTGACTTTC.

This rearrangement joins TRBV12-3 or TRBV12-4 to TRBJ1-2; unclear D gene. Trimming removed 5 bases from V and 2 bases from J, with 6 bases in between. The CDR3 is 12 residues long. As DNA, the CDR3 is TGTGCCAGCAGTCTTCCAAACTATGGCTACACCTTC. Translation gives CASSLPNYGYTF.

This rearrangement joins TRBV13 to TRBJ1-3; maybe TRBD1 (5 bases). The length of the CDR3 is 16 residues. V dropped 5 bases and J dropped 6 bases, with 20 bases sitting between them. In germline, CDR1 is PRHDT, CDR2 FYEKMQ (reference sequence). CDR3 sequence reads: CASSPLGTLDENTIYF. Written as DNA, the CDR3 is TGTGCCAGCAGCCCACTAGGGACGTTAGATGAAAACACCATATATTTT.

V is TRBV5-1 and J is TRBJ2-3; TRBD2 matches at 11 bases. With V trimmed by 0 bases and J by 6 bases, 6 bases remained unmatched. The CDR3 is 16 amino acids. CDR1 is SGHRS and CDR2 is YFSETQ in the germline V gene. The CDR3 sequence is CASSLATSGRGDTQYF. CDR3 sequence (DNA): TGCGCCAGCAGCTTGGCTACTAGCGGGAGAGGTGATACGCAGTATTTT.

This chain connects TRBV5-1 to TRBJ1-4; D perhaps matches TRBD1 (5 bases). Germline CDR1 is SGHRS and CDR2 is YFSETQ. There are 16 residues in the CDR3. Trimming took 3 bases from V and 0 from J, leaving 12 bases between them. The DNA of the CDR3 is TGCGCCAGCAGCTGGGGGACGGCAACAACTAATGAAAAACTGTTTTTT. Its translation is CASSWGTATTNEKLFF.

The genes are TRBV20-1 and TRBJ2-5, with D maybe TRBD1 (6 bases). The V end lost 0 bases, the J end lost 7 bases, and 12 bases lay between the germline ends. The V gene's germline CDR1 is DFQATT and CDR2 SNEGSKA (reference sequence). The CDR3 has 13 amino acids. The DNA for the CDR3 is TGCAGTGCTAGAGAGGACAGCAAAAGGACCCAGTACTTC. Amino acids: CSAREDSKRTQYF.

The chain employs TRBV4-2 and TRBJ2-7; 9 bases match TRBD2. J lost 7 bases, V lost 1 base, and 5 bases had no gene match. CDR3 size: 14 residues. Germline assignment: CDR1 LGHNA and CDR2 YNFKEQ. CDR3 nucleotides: TGTGCCAGCAGCCAAGTGAGTGCGGGAGGGGAGCAGTACTTC. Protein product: CASSQVSAGGEQYF.

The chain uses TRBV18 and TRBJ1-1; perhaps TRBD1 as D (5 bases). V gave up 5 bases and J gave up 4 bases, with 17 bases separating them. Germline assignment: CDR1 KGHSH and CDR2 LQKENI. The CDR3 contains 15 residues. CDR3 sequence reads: CASSTGPSLGTEAFF. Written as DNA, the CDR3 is TGTGCCAGCTCAACGGGACCAAGTCTCGGCACTGAAGCTTTCTTT.